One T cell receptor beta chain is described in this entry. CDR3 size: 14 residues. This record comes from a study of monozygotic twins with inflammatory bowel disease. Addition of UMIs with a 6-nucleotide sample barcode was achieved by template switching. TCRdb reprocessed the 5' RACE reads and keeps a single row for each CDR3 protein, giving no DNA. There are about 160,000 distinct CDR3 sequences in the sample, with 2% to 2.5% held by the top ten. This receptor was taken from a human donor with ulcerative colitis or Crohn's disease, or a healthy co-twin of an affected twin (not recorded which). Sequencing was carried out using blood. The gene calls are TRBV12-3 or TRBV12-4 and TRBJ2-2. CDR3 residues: CASSFLLATGELFF.